These 25 T cell receptor beta chains were all obtained from the same sample, sequenced in a study of glioma-infiltrating T cells after dendritic cell vaccination. The table came from immunoSEQ multiplex PCR; TCRdb's copy has only in-frame clones and leaves some out. The data hold some 87,000 clones, with 70% to 90% observed a single time. The starting material was blood, obtained before dendritic cell vaccination. These TCRs come from a human donor with glioblastoma.

The V call is TRBV11-2, the J call TRBJ2-7, with D possibly TRBD1 on 5 matching bases. The CDR3 consists of 13 residues. Trimming pared 6 bases from V and 4 bases from J, leaving 13 bases between. Per the germline V gene, CDR1 is SGHAT and CDR2 is FQNNGV. CDR3 sequence: CASSLGVGYEQYF. Here the CDR3 DNA reads TGTGCCAGCAGTCTAGGGGTCGGGTACGAGCAGTACTTC.

The chain carries TRBV7-9 and TRBJ1-1, with a weak D call TRBD1 (5 bases). The V gene's germline CDR1 is SEHNR and CDR2 FQNEAQ (reference sequence). This CDR3 contains 15 residues. V lost 3 bases and J lost 6, with 17 bases in between. The CDR3 region is CASSLWTLLGAEAFF. DNA for the CDR3: TGTGCCAGCAGCTTGTGGACACTTCTGGGCGCTGAAGCTTTCTTT.

V is TRBV5-6 and J is TRBJ1-5; D is unresolved. The germline V gene encodes CDR1 SGHDT and CDR2 YYEEEE. V was pared by 1 base and J by 3 bases, with 14 bases between. This CDR3 spans 16 amino acids. CDR3: CASSLRGGRDNQPQHF. The CDR3 DNA reads TGTGCCAGCAGCTTGCGGGGAGGCAGAGACAATCAGCCCCAGCATTTT.

The chain links TRBV7-2 to TRBJ2-1; 7 positions agree with TRBD2. Germline trimming cut 6 bases from V and 6 bases from J; bases unmatched to any gene: 11. The CDR3 has 15 amino acids. The germline gives CDR1 SGHTA, CDR2 FQGNSA. The CDR3 reads CASRGGVAGLNEQFF. The CDR3 DNA is TGTGCCAGCAGGGGGGGTGTAGCGGGCCTCAATGAGCAGTTCTTC.

This clone was counted between two and nine times. This chain joins TRBV7-2 and TRBJ2-3, with TRBD1 as a possible D gene (5 bases). Germline V CDR1 and CDR2: SGHTA, FQGNSA. This CDR3 spans 16 amino acids. V lost 7 bases and J 1 base, leaving 18 bases between the germline ends. The CDR3 DNA reads as TGTGCCAGCACCCCGTCTCTGGGCAGGGGCACAGATACGCAGTATTTT. Protein sequence: CASTPSLGRGTDTQYF.

The V and J genes are TRBV2 and TRBJ1-1, with D possibly matching TRBD1 (5 bases). The V end lost 3 bases, the J end lost 1 base, and 6 bases lay between the germline ends. The CDR3 has 13 residues. Germline V gene data show CDR1 as SNHLY and CDR2 as FYNNEI. Written as DNA, the CDR3 is TGTGCCAGCAGTGATGACAGGAACACTGAAGCTTTCTTT. It specifies CASSDDRNTEAFF.

The V call is TRBV28, the J call TRBJ1-5, with D unclear. Between the trimmed V and J ends, which lost 5 bases and 8 bases, there was a span of 16 bases. Germline values: CDR1 MDHEN, CDR2 SYDVKM. CDR3 length equals 14 residues. In DNA form, the CDR3 reads TGTGCCAGCAGTCGAAGCATGCAATCAAAGCCCCAGCATTTT. It codes for CASSRSMQSKPQHF.

The V and J genes are TRBV29-1 and TRBJ2-2; D not resolved. Germline V CDR1 and CDR2: SQVTM, ANQGSEA. The germline V and J ends were trimmed by 5 bases and 5 bases, with 12 bases remaining between them. CDR3 size: 13 residues. This CDR3 reads CSVRGLRTGELFF. CDR3 nucleotides: TGCAGCGTTCGTGGGCTACGAACCGGGGAGCTGTTTTTT.

The chain couples TRBV4-1 to TRBJ1-1, with D perhaps matching TRBD1 (6 bases). The CDR3 runs to 16 residues. V dropped 5 bases and J dropped 2 bases, with 18 bases sitting between them. CDR1 is MGHRA, CDR2 YSYEKL, per germline. CDR3 bases: TGCGCCAGCAGCTTAACCCCCGGGACAATAAACACTGAAGCTTTCTTT. Its translation is CASSLTPGTINTEAFF.

This clone has just a few counts. Other DNA sequences of this sample code for an identical CDR3. The chain links TRBV19 to TRBJ1-1; perhaps TRBD1 as D (5 bases). CDR1 and CDR2 (germline): LNHDA, SQIVND (reference sequence). The CDR3 loop spans 13 amino acids. Trimming stripped 4 bases from V and 5 bases from J, with 11 bases between. The CDR3: CASSTQGGTEAFF. The CDR3 DNA reads as TGTGCCAGTAGTACCCAGGGAGGGACTGAAGCTTTCTTT. Combining the CDR3 with reference TRBV19 and TRBJ1-1 gives the whole variable domain DGGITQSPKYLFRKEGQNVTLSCEQNLNHDAMYWYRQDPGQGLRLIYYSQIVNDFQKGDIAEGYSVSREKKESFPLTVTSAQKNPTAFYLCASSTQGGTEAFFGQGTRLTVV.

The chain employs TRBV6-5 and TRBJ1-6; 9 bases line up with TRBD1. Per germline, CDR1 MNHEY and CDR2 SVGAGI. The CDR3 contains 13 residues. The J segment lost 6 bases and the V segment lost 10 bases, leaving 4 bases of the junction unmatched. CDR3 protein: CATADRGNSPLHF. CDR3 DNA sequence: TGTGCCACCGCGGACAGGGGTAATTCACCCCTCCACTTT.

The chain couples TRBV5-1 to TRBJ2-7; 13 nucleotides align to TRBD2. CDR1 and CDR2 (germline): SGHRS, YFSETQ. This CDR3 is 16 amino acids long. J was trimmed by 2 bases and V by 3 bases; bases with no gene match: 5. CDR3 in DNA: TGCGCCAGCAGCTGGACTAGCGGGGGAGCAGCCTACGAGCAGTACTTC. It is translated as CASSWTSGGAAYEQYF.

This clone occurred a few times. The V call is TRBV5-1, the J call TRBJ1-2; D is possibly TRBD1 (6 bases). Trimming took off 2 bases at V and 8 bases at J, with 10 bases between the two ends. CDR1 is SGHRS, CDR2 YFSETQ, per germline. CDR3 length: 12 amino acids. CDR3 coding DNA: TGCGCCAGCAGCTTACAGGGACAAGGCTACACCTTC. Protein sequence: CASSLQGQGYTF.

This chain joins TRBV9 and TRBJ2-3; possibly TRBD1 for D (5 bases). Germline-derived CDR1 and CDR2 are SGDLS and YYNGEE. The CDR3 has 14 residues. V was pared by 4 bases and J by 2 bases, with 11 bases between. The CDR3, as DNA: TGTGCCAGCAGCACAACAGGTTTCACAGATACGCAGTATTTT. It specifies CASSTTGFTDTQYF.

The chain couples TRBV30 to TRBJ2-3; no clear D. V dropped 0 bases and J dropped 5 bases, with 3 bases sitting between them. The CDR3 contains 11 residues. From germline, CDR1 is GTSNPN and CDR2 SVGIG (reference sequence). CDR3 DNA sequence: TGTGCCTGGAGTGTCGTAGATACGCAGTATTTT. Residues: CAWSVVDTQYF.

The chain recombines TRBV7-2 with TRBJ1-2, with 7 bases aligning to TRBD1. J gave up 8 bases and V 6 bases, and 21 bases lay outside the gene matches. This CDR3 spans 17 amino acids. Germline-derived CDR1 and CDR2 are SGHTA and FQGNSA. CDR3 sequence reads: CASSRLATGQNRGGYTF. In nucleotides, the CDR3 is TGTGCCAGCAGTCGTCTAGCTACGGGACAGAACCGCGGGGGCTACACCTTC.

The gene calls are TRBV15 and TRBJ1-5; D remains ambiguous. Looked up from germline, CDR1 is LNHNV and CDR2 is YYDKDF (reference sequence). The ends were cut back, 0 bases at V and 5 bases at J, with 8 bases in the middle. The CDR3 has 14 amino acids. In DNA form, the CDR3 reads TGTGCCACCAGCAGAGATCGAGTCGATCAGCCCCAGCATTTT. Encoded protein: CATSRDRVDQPQHF.

V gene TRBV23-1 combines with J gene TRBJ2-5, with 8 bases fitting TRBD2. TRBV23-1 is an open reading frame whose function is uncertain. This CDR3 region has 14 residues. J gave up 4 bases and V 9 bases, and 10 bases lay outside the gene matches. The CDR3 region has the DNA TGCGCCAGACTACCGGGAGGGCGGGTAGAGACCCAGTACTTC. Its translation is CARLPGGRVETQYF.

This clone showed up just a few times. V gene TRBV5-8 combines with J gene TRBJ2-2; the match to TRBD2 covers 11 bases. The CDR3 runs to 16 residues. With 7 bases clipped from V and 2 bases from J, the junction kept 7 bases outside the gene matches. CDR1 SGHTS and CDR2 YDEGEE come from the germline V gene. The CDR3 is CASASGRTLNTGELFF. The DNA of the CDR3 is TGTGCCAGCGCTAGCGGGAGGACCCTTAACACCGGGGAGCTGTTTTTT.

The chain joins TRBV11-1 to TRBJ2-5; D might be TRBD1 (5 bases). The CDR3 sequence is 13 residues long. The V gene's germline CDR1 is SGHAT and CDR2 FQDESV (reference sequence). Trimming took off 2 bases at V and 7 bases at J, with 11 bases between the two ends. This CDR3 is CASSLSREGTQYF. CDR3 coding DNA: TGTGCCAGCAGCTTAAGCAGGGAAGGGACCCAGTACTTC.

The V gene is TRBV6-6, the J gene TRBJ2-7; TRBD1 aligns across 7 bases. The CDR3 consists of 14 residues. Germline values: CDR1 MNHNY, CDR2 SVGAGI (reference sequence). J was trimmed by 3 bases and V by 6 bases; bases with no gene match: 8. In DNA, the CDR3 is TGTGCCAGCAGCCCGGGACAGCCTTTCTACGAGCAGTACTTC. Its protein product is CASSPGQPFYEQYF.

The chain recombines TRBV29-1 with TRBJ1-1, with 7 bases matching TRBD1. The germline V gene has CDR1 SQVTM and CDR2 ANQGSEA. The CDR3 consists of 15 residues. V lost 3 bases, J lost 5 bases, and 12 bases stayed unmatched. The chain's CDR3 is CSVEETGSRGTEAFF. CDR3 in DNA: TGCAGCGTTGAGGAAACCGGGAGCAGGGGGACTGAAGCTTTCTTT. The entire variable domain, with the rest obtained from reference TRBV29-1 and TRBJ1-1, is as follows: SAVISQKPSRDICQRGTSLTIQCQVDSQVTMMFWYRQQPGQSLTLIATANQGSEATYESGFVIDKFPISRPNLTFSTLTVSNMSPEDSSIYLCSVEETGSRGTEAFFGQGTRLTVV.

The chain is built from TRBV2 and TRBJ2-7, with a possible D match to TRBD2 (7 bases). V dropped 3 bases and J dropped 8 bases, with 20 bases sitting between them. CDR1 is SNHLY, CDR2 FYNNEI, per germline. The CDR3 length is 15 residues. The DNA for the CDR3 is TGTGCCAGCAGTGACGAGGGAGGGGGGGGGACGAAGCAGTACTTC. It codes for CASSDEGGGGTKQYF.

This chain links TRBV11-3 with TRBJ2-2; unclear D gene. Germline V CDR1 and CDR2: SGHNT, YENEEA. Trimming shortened V by 1 base and J by 3 bases, and 6 bases separated the two germline ends. CDR3 length equals 14 residues. The CDR3 DNA follows: TGTGCCAGCAGCTTAGCGGAGTACACCGGGGAGCTGTTTTTT. This gives the protein CASSLAEYTGELFF.

The chain has TRBV30 and TRBJ1-2; D is perhaps TRBD1 (6 bases). The germline gives CDR1 GTSNPN, CDR2 SVGIG (reference sequence). The CDR3 is 13 residues long. V lost 3 bases to trimming and J lost 3 bases, with 11 bases between them. CDR3 bases: TGTGCCTGGAGAGCCGGACAGTACTATGGCTACACCTTC. Amino acids: CAWRAGQYYGYTF.